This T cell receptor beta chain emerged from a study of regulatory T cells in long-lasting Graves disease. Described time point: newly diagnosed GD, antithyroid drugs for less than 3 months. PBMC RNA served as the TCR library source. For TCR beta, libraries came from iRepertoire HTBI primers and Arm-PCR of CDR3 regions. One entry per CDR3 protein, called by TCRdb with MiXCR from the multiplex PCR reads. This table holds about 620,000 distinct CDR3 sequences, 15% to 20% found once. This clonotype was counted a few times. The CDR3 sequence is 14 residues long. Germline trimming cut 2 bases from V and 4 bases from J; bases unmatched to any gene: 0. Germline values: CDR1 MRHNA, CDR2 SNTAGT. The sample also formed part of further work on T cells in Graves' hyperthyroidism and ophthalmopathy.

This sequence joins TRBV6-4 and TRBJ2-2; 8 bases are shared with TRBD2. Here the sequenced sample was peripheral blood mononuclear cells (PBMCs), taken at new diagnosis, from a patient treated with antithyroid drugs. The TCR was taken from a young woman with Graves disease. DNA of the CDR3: TGTGCCAGCAGTGACAGCGGGAGCACCGGGGAGCTGTTTTTT. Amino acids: CASSDSGSTGELFF.